This T cell receptor beta chain was sequenced in a study of shared clonotypes between healthy human individuals. Data came from immunoSEQ multiplex PCR; TCRdb stores just in-frame clones and leaves some out. The sample has approximately 720,000 clones; 55% to 75% are singletons. Trimming shortened V by 2 bases and J by 5 bases, and 7 bases separated the two germline ends. The CDR3 length is 13 residues. Germline CDR1 is SGHVS and CDR2 is FQNEAQ. In this sample, this clone turned up once. What it recognizes is unknown. Into CD45RA+ naive and CD45RA-negative memory subsets, the CD4+ cells were split. Regarding the study as a whole: It was the few donors that limited the genetic and exposure-history diversity represented.

The chain uses TRBV7-8 and TRBJ1-5; maybe TRBD1 (5 bases). The sequencing input was memory CD4+ T cells sorted from blood. Subset of the sample: CD45RA-negative fraction. The TCR sequence derives from a woman under 40 in good health. The CDR3 DNA reads as TGTGCCAGCAGCTTACAGGGTTATCAGCCCCAGCATTTT. Its protein is CASSLQGYQPQHF.